A selection of T cell receptor beta chains follows, all from one sample in a study of TIL therapy for anti-PD-1-resistant metastatic lung cancer. The data were produced by immunoSEQ multiplex PCR, yet TCRdb's version contains in-frame clones alone and is incomplete. The data hold under 20,000 clones, with about 79% observed a single time. This specimen was blood, taken at baseline. These receptors came from a person between 25 and 80 years old with non-small cell lung cancer. CDR3s include the opening cysteine and the closing phenylalanine or tryptophan. The D gene is left open where the match is weak. Clone sizes are given selectively: once, few, many, or a class where the clone is expanded.

DNA,CDR3,length,D,V,J,size
TGTGCCAGCAGTTACCGTGGAGGGCACTACGAGCAGTACTTC,CASSYRGGHYEQYF,14,-,TRBV6-2/TRBV6-3,TRBJ2-7,-
TGTGCCAGCTCACGACTCGCCGACCTTGATGAGCAGTTCTTC,CASSRLADLDEQFF,14,-,TRBV18,TRBJ2-1,-
TGTGCCAGCAGCGTCTATAGCGGGGTGGGCAATGAGCAGTTCTTC,CASSVYSGVGNEQFF,15,TRBD2,TRBV9,TRBJ2-1,-
TGTGCCAGTAGTGAGGTCAATAATTCACCCCTCCACTTT,CASSEVNNSPLHF,13,-,TRBV19,TRBJ1-6,few
TGTGCCAGCAGCCAAGACCCCAACATTCAGTACTTC,CASSQDPNIQYF,12,-,TRBV3-1/TRBV3-2,TRBJ2-4,-
TGTGCCAGCAGTGAAAGTTTCGCGCTTGGGGATTCACCCCTCCACTTT,CASSESFALGDSPLHF,16,-,TRBV2,TRBJ1-6,-
TGTGCCAGCACCCAAGCGGGGGGCACCGGGGAGCTGTTTTTT,CASTQAGGTGELFF,14,TRBD2,TRBV7-9,TRBJ2-2,-
TGTGCCAGCAGTGGGTCCCGGCGGGAGGGCCAGGAGACCCAGTACTTC,CASSGSRREGQETQYF,16,TRBD2,TRBV6-1,TRBJ2-5,-
TGTGCCAGCTCCCCCGACAGGGAATCACCCCTCCACTTT,CASSPDRESPLHF,13,TRBD1,TRBV18,TRBJ1-6,few
TGTGCCAGCAACAACAGGGGGCGCGGCACCGGGGAGCTGTTTTTT,CASNNRGRGTGELFF,15,TRBD1,TRBV5-8,TRBJ2-2,once
TGTGCCAGCAGCTTGGGGGCAGGGCCCGAGGCCTATAATTCACCCCTCCACTTT,CASSLGAGPEAYNSPLHF,18,-,TRBV5-6,TRBJ1-6,large